The 20 T cell receptor beta chains given below trace back to one sample, sequenced in a study of control samples from healthy donors and cancer patients. Generated by immunoSEQ multiplex PCR, the TCRdb table keeps only in-frame clones and is missing some. The data contain tens of thousands of clones, 94% of them singletons. The sequencing sample was made of blood. These receptors were taken from a young man in good health.

The chain combines TRBV10-3 with TRBJ1-4; no firm D call. CDR3 size: 13 residues. The V gene's germline CDR1 is ENHRY and CDR2 SYGVKD. Trimming took off 4 bases at V and 3 bases at J, with 6 bases between the two ends. In DNA form, the CDR3 reads TGTGCCATCAGTGCCACTCCTAATGAAAAACTGTTTTTT. Translation: CAISATPNEKLFF.

The chain joins TRBV7-9 to TRBJ2-5; the D is unclear. The CDR3 runs 12 residues. V lost 4 bases and J lost 2, with 5 bases in between. The V gene's germline CDR1 is SEHNR and CDR2 FQNEAQ (reference sequence). CDR3 amino acids: CASSSMQETQYF. The CDR3, as DNA: TGTGCCAGCAGCTCAATGCAAGAGACCCAGTACTTC.

CDR3 loop: CAWREGLGSYEQYF. CDR3 nucleotides: TGTGCCTGGAGGGAGGGACTAGGGTCCTACGAGCAGTACTTC. The chain employs TRBV30 and TRBJ2-7; 8 bases match TRBD2. CDR3 size: 14 residues. Germline V gene data show CDR1 as GTSNPN and CDR2 as SVGIG (reference sequence). The ends lost 3 bases at V and 1 base at J; junction bases unmatched: 5.

This rearrangement joins TRBV7-9 to TRBJ2-4; no clear D gene. The CDR3 extends over 16 amino acids. V lost 1 base and J lost 3, with 13 bases in between. Germline V gene data show CDR1 as SEHNR and CDR2 as FQNEAQ (reference sequence). CDR3 residues: CASSLDLGKGKNIQYF. In DNA, the CDR3 is TGTGCCAGCAGCTTAGATCTGGGGAAAGGCAAAAACATTCAGTACTTC. Full variable domain (outside the CDR3, taken from reference TRBV7-9 and TRBJ2-4): DTGVSQNPRHKITKRGQNVTFRCDPISEHNRLYWYRQTLGQGPEFLTYFQNEAQLEKSRLLSDRFSAERPKGSFSTLEIQRTEQGDSAMYLCASSLDLGKGKNIQYFGAGTRLSVL.

V gene TRBV15 combines with J gene TRBJ2-1; 7 bases fit TRBD1. V gave up 0 bases and J gave up 7 bases; unmatched junction bases: 3. This CDR3 has 14 residues. The germline CDR1 and CDR2 sequences are LNHNV and YYDKDF (reference sequence). The CDR3 nucleotides are TGTGCCACCAGCAGAGATCGACAGGGTAATGAGCAGTTCTTC. Translation gives CATSRDRQGNEQFF.

This clone occurred once. The genes are TRBV6-5 and TRBJ2-7, with 12 bases fitting TRBD2. J was trimmed by 3 bases and V by 4 bases; bases with no gene match: 1. The V gene's germline CDR1 is MNHEY and CDR2 SVGAGI. The CDR3 spans 14 residues. CDR3 in DNA: TGTGCCAGCAGTTGGGGACTAGCGGGCTACGAGCAGTACTTC. Amino acid sequence: CASSWGLAGYEQYF.

The rearrangement links TRBV9 to TRBJ2-2; D is perhaps TRBD2 (6 bases). V lost 0 bases to trimming and J lost 3 bases, with 12 bases between them. Looked up from germline, CDR1 is SGDLS and CDR2 is YYNGEE. There are 16 residues in the CDR3. CDR3 loop: CASSVGAGMDTGELFF. In DNA, the CDR3 is TGTGCCAGCAGCGTAGGAGCGGGCATGGACACCGGGGAGCTGTTTTTT.

V is TRBV7-2 and J is TRBJ2-2, with D possibly TRBD2 on 5 matching bases. This CDR3 has 17 amino acids. With 0 bases removed from V and 0 bases from J, the gap between germline ends came to 11 bases. Per the germline V gene, CDR1 is SGHTA and CDR2 is FQGNSA. CDR3 sequence: CASSLASGNSNTGELFF. The CDR3 nucleotides are TGTGCCAGCAGCTTAGCTTCCGGGAATTCGAACACCGGGGAGCTGTTTTTT.

J is TRBJ2-7 and V is TRBV6-2 or TRBV6-3; D remains unclear. Between the trimmed V and J ends, which lost 8 bases and 3 bases, there was a span of 8 bases. CDR3 length: 11 residues. Germline V CDR1 and CDR2: MNHEY, SVGEGT. Here the CDR3 DNA reads TGTGCCAGCGGCCGGCTCTACGAGCAGTACTTC. This codes for CASGRLYEQYF.

The chain is built from TRBV28 and TRBJ1-1; D is perhaps TRBD1 (6 bases). CDR1 MDHEN and CDR2 SYDVKM come from the germline V gene. This CDR3 has 16 amino acids. V lost 2 bases and J lost 8, with 21 bases in between. The CDR3 reads CASSLGGRAGSREAFF. DNA of the CDR3: TGTGCCAGCAGTTTAGGGGGCAGGGCTGGTAGTAGGGAAGCTTTCTTT.

The sample holds one count of this clone. The chain links TRBV19 to TRBJ2-1; 14 bases are a match to TRBD2. This CDR3 is 15 amino acids long. Per the germline V gene, CDR1 is LNHDA and CDR2 is SQIVND (reference sequence). The trim removed 4 bases at V and 6 bases at J, leaving 2 bases unmatched. CDR3 DNA: TGTGCCAGTAGTAGGACTAGCGGGAGGAGCAATGAGCAGTTCTTC. Encoded protein: CASSRTSGRSNEQFF.

The CDR3 loop is CASSQDLGTEAFF. In DNA, the CDR3 is TGTGCCAGCAGCCAAGATCTGGGCACTGAAGCTTTCTTT. This chain links TRBV14 with TRBJ1-1; the D is unclear. Germline assignment: CDR1 SGHDN and CDR2 FVKESK. Trimming cost V 0 bases and J 4 bases, with 6 bases left between them. The CDR3 sequence is 13 residues long.

The chain is built from TRBV7-8 and TRBJ1-4; tentative D call: TRBD1 (5 bases). CDR1 is SGHVS and CDR2 is FQNEAQ in the germline V gene. The CDR3 has 15 amino acids. Trimming cost V 6 bases and J 4 bases, with 15 bases left between them. The chain's CDR3 is CASRKLVGGNEKLFF. In DNA form, the CDR3 reads TGTGCCAGCAGAAAATTGGTCGGGGGTAATGAAAAACTGTTTTTT.

The chain links TRBV2 to TRBJ1-1, with D perhaps matching TRBD1 (5 bases). Trimming left V 4 bases short and J 7 bases short, with 7 bases between. Germline CDR1 is SNHLY and CDR2 is FYNNEI. The CDR3 contains 11 residues. The CDR3 loop is CASSAGGEAFF. CDR3 bases: TGTGCCAGCAGTGCGGGGGGTGAAGCTTTCTTT.

The V gene is TRBV2, the J gene TRBJ1-1, with D tentatively TRBD1 (6 bases). The CDR3 contains 14 residues. Trimming left V 4 bases short and J 1 base short, with 10 bases between. Germline V lookup: CDR1 SNHLY, CDR2 FYNNEI. This CDR3 reads CASSASTGNTEAFF. For the CDR3, the DNA is TGTGCCAGCAGTGCCTCGACAGGGAACACTGAAGCTTTCTTT.

The sample holds one count of this clone. V gene TRBV27 combines with J gene TRBJ1-2; D is possibly TRBD1 (5 bases). The CDR3 totals 15 residues. The germline gives CDR1 MNHEY, CDR2 SMNVEV (reference sequence). Trimming took off 4 bases at V and 2 bases at J, with 14 bases between the two ends. The CDR3 DNA sequence: TGTGCCAGCAGTTCCCGGGGGGTAGGGAACTATGGCTACACCTTC. As protein: CASSSRGVGNYGYTF.

This clone appeared a single time. The chain combines TRBV28 with TRBJ2-4; a possible D gene is TRBD1 (6 bases). Trimming stripped 6 bases from V and 4 bases from J, with 13 bases between. This CDR3 has 14 amino acids. The germline V gene has CDR1 MDHEN and CDR2 SYDVKM. CDR3 amino acids: CASSPGQMKNIQYF. The CDR3 region has the DNA TGTGCCAGCAGCCCGGGACAAATGAAAAACATTCAGTACTTC.

V gene TRBV11-1 combines with J gene TRBJ2-1, with TRBD2 as a possible D gene (6 bases). Germline CDR1 reads SGHAT; CDR2 reads FQDESV (reference sequence). The CDR3 sequence is 15 residues long. Trimming pared 4 bases from V and 6 bases from J, leaving 16 bases between. The CDR3 is CASSSPRGSGNEQFF. The CDR3 DNA sequence: TGTGCCAGCAGCTCCCCCCGGGGGAGTGGCAATGAGCAGTTCTTC.

This clone was observed a few times. The chain combines TRBV6-5 with TRBJ1-5, with TRBD1 identical over 9 bases. CDR1 and CDR2 (germline): MNHEY, SVGAGI. V dropped 0 bases and J dropped 2; count of bases not matched to a gene: 2. This CDR3 contains 16 residues. This CDR3 reads CASSYSRTGGNQPQHF. The CDR3 DNA sequence: TGTGCCAGCAGTTACTCGCGGACAGGGGGCAATCAGCCCCAGCATTTT.

This clone was seen more than once but under ten times. The chain couples TRBV2 to TRBJ2-7, with TRBD2 matching over 8 bases. V shed 6 bases and J 0 bases; nucleotides not matched to a gene: 7. CDR1 and CDR2 from the germline V gene are SNHLY and FYNNEI. This CDR3 spans 15 amino acids. CDR3 protein: CASRPTSALSYEQYF. The CDR3, as DNA: TGTGCCAGCAGGCCGACTAGCGCCCTCTCCTACGAGCAGTACTTC. The whole variable domain, filled in from reference TRBV2 and TRBJ2-7, reads EPEVTQTPSHQVTQMGQEVILRCVPISNHLYFYWYRQILGQKVEFLVSFYNNEISEKSEIFDDQFSVERPDGSNFTLKIRSTKLEDSAMYFCASRPTSALSYEQYFGPGTRLTVT.